The 16 T cell receptor beta chains below were found in one sample sequenced in a study of T cell changes during pregnancy in multiple sclerosis. This table comes from immunoSEQ multiplex PCR, and its TCRdb copy is limited to in-frame clones, with some not included. The sample consists of about 20,000 clones, about 87% of them appearing once. This sample comprised CD8+ T cells from peripheral blood mononuclear cells, obtained in the third trimester of pregnancy. These receptors all stem from a female donor in good health, enrolled as a control in a pregnancy study.

The chain recombines TRBV27 with TRBJ2-5, with TRBD1 matching 11 bases. The CDR3 is made up of 14 amino acids. The J segment lost 7 bases and the V segment lost 3 bases, leaving 4 bases of the junction unmatched. Germline V gene data show CDR1 as MNHEY and CDR2 as SMNVEV (reference sequence). This chain's CDR3 is CASSFGTGGGTQYF. The CDR3 coding sequence is TGTGCCAGCAGTTTCGGGACAGGGGGAGGGACCCAGTACTTC.

The V and J genes are TRBV5-6 and TRBJ2-7; D is uncertain. V was cut by 2 bases and J by 2 bases, with 11 bases left in between. Germline values: CDR1 SGHDT, CDR2 YYEEEE. This CDR3 region has 14 residues. CDR3 sequence: CASSFSSVPYEQYF. DNA of the CDR3: TGTGCCAGCAGCTTTAGTTCGGTCCCCTACGAGCAGTACTTC.

The CDR3 DNA sequence: TGTGCCAGCAGCTTGCTGGGGCGGCGAAGAAATTCACCCCTCCACTTT. This encodes CASSLLGRRRNSPLHF. This chain links TRBV5-4 with TRBJ1-6; D may be TRBD1 (5 bases). The V end lost 1 base, the J end lost 7 bases, and 15 bases lay between the germline ends. This CDR3 region has 16 residues. Germline CDR1 is SGHNT and CDR2 is YYREEE (reference sequence).

In the case of this clone: The CDR3 carries no conserved terminal phenylalanine or tryptophan, so it likely arises from a read error. This chain joins TRBV29-1 and TRBJ1-2, with TRBD1 matching over 10 bases. The germline V gene has CDR1 SQVTM and CDR2 ANQGSEA. V lost 6 bases to trimming and J lost 4 bases; unmatched junction nucleotides: 2. CDR3 length: 12 amino acids. The DNA for the CDR3 is TGCAGCGTGCGGGACAGGGGCTATGGCTACACCCTC. The encoded protein is CSVRDRGYGYTL.

This clone came up once. The V gene is TRBV4-3, the J gene TRBJ2-1, with 8 positions matching TRBD2. The CDR3 is made up of 16 amino acids. CDR1 LGHNA and CDR2 YSLEER come from the germline V gene. V shed 1 base and J 7 bases; nucleotides not matched to a gene: 9. In nucleotides, the CDR3 is TGCGCCAGCAGCCAAGTGGCTAGCGGGTGGGGGAATGAGCAGTTCTTC. Its translation is CASSQVASGWGNEQFF.

This clone showed up just a few times. This chain uses TRBV6-8 with TRBJ2-3; D may be TRBD1 (6 bases). The V end lost 10 bases, the J end lost 0 bases, and 11 bases lay between the germline ends. This CDR3 comprises 13 residues. Per germline, CDR1 MNHGY and CDR2 SAAAGT. The DNA for the CDR3 is TGTGCCATAAGGGACATGAGCACAGATACGCAGTATTTT. It yields the protein CAIRDMSTDTQYF.

As concerns this clone: One junction end does not reproduce the germline sequence, and a read error may be involved. The V gene is TRBV27, the J gene TRBJ1-1, with D possibly TRBD1 on 5 matching bases. Looked up from germline, CDR1 is MNHEY and CDR2 is SMNVEV (reference sequence). The CDR3 is 15 residues long. CDR3 DNA: TGTGCCAGCAGTCTATCGGGGGACTCTCGGGGTAAAGGTTTCTTT. Translation: CASSLSGDSRGKGFF.

The gene calls are TRBV6-4 and TRBJ2-1; the D gene is possibly TRBD1 (5 bases). CDR1 MRHNA and CDR2 SNTAGT come from the germline V gene. Trimming pared 2 bases from V and 5 bases from J, leaving 7 bases between. This CDR3 is built from 13 residues. The DNA for the CDR3 is TGTGCCAGCAGTGACACGGACAACAATGAGCAGTTCTTC. It yields the protein CASSDTDNNEQFF.

The J gene is TRBJ1-2, the V gene TRBV5-6; TRBD1 aligns across 8 bases. CDR3 length: 15 amino acids. Germline loops: CDR1 SGHDT, CDR2 YYEEEE. The ends lost 5 bases at V and 5 bases at J; junction bases unmatched: 11. The CDR3 loop reads CASSLGQATGYGYTF. The CDR3 DNA sequence: TGTGCCAGCAGTCTGGGACAGGCTACAGGGTATGGCTACACCTTC.

V gene TRBV6-1 combines with J gene TRBJ2-3; TRBD2 agrees at 9 bases. Germline lookup yields CDR1 MNHNS and CDR2 SASEGT. This CDR3 has 17 residues. The ends lost 2 bases at V and 2 bases at J; junction bases unmatched: 8. CDR3 sequence (DNA): TGTGCCAGCAGTGAACTTCAGGCGGGAGGGCCCACAGATACGCAGTATTTT. Translated, it gives CASSELQAGGPTDTQYF.

The chain carries TRBV5-4 and TRBJ1-2; perhaps TRBD1 as D (5 bases). From germline, CDR1 is SGHNT and CDR2 YYREEE (reference sequence). The V end lost 5 bases, the J end lost 4 bases, and 9 bases lay between the germline ends. The CDR3 is made up of 12 amino acids. The CDR3 coding sequence is TGTGCCAGCAGGGACAAGTTCTATGGCTACACCTTC. Translation: CASRDKFYGYTF.

The rearrangement links TRBV29-1 to TRBJ2-7; D is uncertain. Germline CDR1 is SQVTM and CDR2 is ANQGSEA. V was shortened by 2 bases and J by 3 bases, with 8 bases between the two germline ends. The CDR3 length is 12 residues. The CDR3 DNA reads TGCAGCGTTGAACTAAGCGACTACGAGCAGTACTTC. Its translation is CSVELSDYEQYF.

V usage is TRBV19 and J usage is TRBJ2-2; D call uncertain. CDR1 and CDR2 from the germline V gene are LNHDA and SQIVND (reference sequence). The CDR3 is made up of 13 amino acids. The V end lost 5 bases, the J end lost 3 bases, and 7 bases lay between the germline ends. In DNA form, the CDR3 reads TGTGCCAGTAGTTCTCGGGACACCGGGGAGCTGTTTTTT. Its translation is CASSSRDTGELFF.

The J gene is TRBJ2-7, the V gene TRBV6-5, with a weak D call TRBD1 (6 bases). Germline V gene lookup returns CDR1 MNHEY and CDR2 SVGAGI. With 8 bases removed from V and 3 bases from J, the gap between germline ends came to 17 bases. The CDR3 spans 14 residues. For the CDR3, the DNA is TGTGCCAGCCAACGGACAGAGTATTACTACGAGCAGTACTTC. As protein: CASQRTEYYYEQYF.

The chain is built from TRBV4-2 and TRBJ2-6, with D maybe TRBD2 (5 bases). This CDR3 region has 16 residues. The ends were cut back, 0 bases at V and 1 base at J, with 7 bases in the middle. Germline-derived CDR1 and CDR2 are LGHNA and YNFKEQ. CDR3 region: CASSQEGGSGANVLTF. The CDR3 DNA is TGTGCCAGCAGCCAAGAAGGCGGGTCTGGGGCCAACGTCCTGACTTTC.

For the CDR3, the DNA is TGTGCCAGTAGTACCAGACTAGCACAAGAGACCCAGTACTTC. Residues: CASSTRLAQETQYF. The chain couples TRBV19 to TRBJ2-5, with 7 bases that match TRBD2. Germline V lookup: CDR1 LNHDA, CDR2 SQIVND (reference sequence). This CDR3 comprises 14 residues. The V gene end was trimmed by 4 bases and the J gene end by 2 bases; junction bases not matched to a gene: 4. The whole variable domain, remainder taken from reference TRBV19 and TRBJ2-5, is DGGITQSPKYLFRKEGQNVTLSCEQNLNHDAMYWYRQDPGQGLRLIYYSQIVNDFQKGDIAEGYSVSREKKESFPLTVTSAQKNPTAFYLCASSTRLAQETQYFGPGTRLLVL.